These 28 T cell receptor beta chains came from one sample sequenced in a study of Graves' ophthalmopathy and Graves' hyperthyroidism. For repertoire sequencing, the TCR beta CDR3 regions were amplified from RNA transcripts. In the first round, RT-PCR was carried out with HTBI primers, and a multiplex PCR formed the second round. One entry per CDR3 protein, called by TCRdb with MiXCR from the multiplex PCR reads. Of about 700,000 distinct CDR3 sequences in the sample, 40% were seen once. The sequenced material came from peripheral blood. The receptors originated from an adult man with Graves' ophthalmopathy.

The rearrangement joins TRBV7-3 to TRBJ2-7; D remains ambiguous. Germline CDR1 SGHTA, CDR2 FQGTGA. The CDR3 totals 13 residues. V was clipped by 0 bases and J by 6 bases, with 9 bases between them. As DNA, the CDR3 is TGTGCCAGCAGCTTAACAGCTTTCGGCGAGCAGTACTTC. The encoded protein is CASSLTAFGEQYF. The full variable domain, in which reference TRBV7-3 and TRBJ2-7 provide the parts outside the CDR3, is GAGVSQTPSNKVTEKGKYVELRCDPISGHTALYWYRQSLGQGPEFLIYFQGTGAADDSGLPNDRFFAVRPEGSVSTLKIQRTERGDSAVYLCASSLTAFGEQYFGPGTRLTVT.

V is TRBV9 and J is TRBJ2-5; D unclear. V shed 0 bases and J shed 2 bases, with 11 bases lying between them. Germline values: CDR1 SGDLS, CDR2 YYNGEE. This CDR3 spans 15 amino acids. CDR3 sequence reads: CASSVGAQSQETQYF. As DNA, the CDR3 is TGTGCCAGCAGCGTAGGGGCCCAAAGTCAAGAGACCCAGTACTTC.

This clonotype was counted ten times or more. This chain connects TRBV19 to TRBJ1-1; the match to TRBD1 covers 8 bases. The V and J ends lost 4 bases and 1 base, in that order; junction bases with no gene match: 2. Germline CDR1 LNHDA, CDR2 SQIVND (reference sequence). The CDR3 totals 14 residues. CDR3 coding DNA: TGTGCCAGTAGTAGGGACAGGAAGAACACTGAAGCTTTCTTT. Translating gives CASSRDRKNTEAFF.

This clonotype was found many times. The chain carries TRBV20-1 and TRBJ2-5; 8 bases match TRBD1. CDR3 length: 14 amino acids. Germline CDR1 is DFQATT and CDR2 is SNEGSKA (reference sequence). The V gene end was trimmed by 1 base and the J gene end by 5 bases; junction bases not matched to a gene: 6. In nucleotides, the CDR3 is TGCAGTGCTAGAGTCCCAGGGGGCGGGGAGACCCAGTACTTC. This encodes CSARVPGGGETQYF.

The V call is TRBV11-1, the J call TRBJ2-3; tentatively, D is TRBD1 (6 bases). The germline V gene has CDR1 SGHAT and CDR2 FQDESV (reference sequence). Trimming took off 6 bases at V and 4 bases at J, with 14 bases between the two ends. This CDR3 region has 14 residues. CDR3 sequence (DNA): TGTGCCAGCAGTAGGGCTTCAGGGGCAGATACGCAGTATTTT. Protein product: CASSRASGADTQYF.

V is TRBV9 and J is TRBJ1-1; 8 nucleotides line up with TRBD1. The CDR3 has 16 amino acids. Germline V lookup: CDR1 SGDLS, CDR2 YYNGEE. J lost 1 base, V lost 0 bases, and 5 bases had no gene match. The CDR3 reads CASSVDIGTGNTEAFF. For the CDR3, the DNA is TGTGCCAGCAGCGTAGATATAGGGACAGGGAACACTGAAGCTTTCTTT.

A few counts support this clonotype. V gene TRBV7-3 combines with J gene TRBJ2-6; D unresolved. V was pared by 5 bases and J by 0 bases, with 11 bases between. The CDR3 is made up of 16 amino acids. CDR1 and CDR2 (germline): SGHTA, FQGTGA. This CDR3 is CASSQSQASGANVLTF. For the CDR3, the DNA is TGTGCCAGCAGCCAATCACAAGCCTCTGGGGCCAACGTCCTGACTTTC.

This clonotype appeared a few times. V usage is TRBV19 and J usage is TRBJ1-5, with D possibly being TRBD1 (6 bases). Germline V gene lookup returns CDR1 LNHDA and CDR2 SQIVND (reference sequence). V shed 4 bases and J shed 2 bases, with 12 bases lying between them. The CDR3 contains 15 residues. CDR3 in DNA: TGTGCCAGTAGTACACAGGGTGGGGGCAATCAGCCCCAGCATTTT. Protein product: CASSTQGGGNQPQHF.

V and J are TRBV11-2 and TRBJ2-7; perhaps TRBD2 as D (7 bases). The CDR3 consists of 15 residues. With 5 bases removed from V and 2 bases from J, the gap between germline ends came to 16 bases. The germline CDR1 and CDR2 sequences are SGHAT and FQNNGV. Here the CDR3 reads CASSVHREGTYEQYF. DNA of the CDR3: TGTGCCAGCAGCGTTCACAGGGAGGGCACCTACGAGCAGTACTTC.

This clonotype was picked up many times. This chain connects TRBV2 to TRBJ1-5, with 7 bases lining up with TRBD1. CDR1 and CDR2 from the germline V gene are SNHLY and FYNNEI. Losses at the gene ends were 4 bases for V and 9 bases for J; bases not matched to a gene: 15. The CDR3 loop spans 16 amino acids. The CDR3 loop reads CASSAGTARLGVPQHF. The CDR3 DNA reads TGTGCCAGCAGTGCCGGGACAGCGAGATTGGGCGTGCCCCAGCATTTT. Complete variable domain (other parts from reference TRBV2 and TRBJ1-5): EPEVTQTPSHQVTQMGQEVILRCVPISNHLYFYWYRQILGQKVEFLVSFYNNEISEKSEIFDDQFSVERPDGSNFTLKIRSTKLEDSAMYFCASSAGTARLGVPQHFGDGTRLSIL.

This clonotype was observed many times. J is TRBJ2-5 and V is TRBV29-1; the match to TRBD2 covers 9 bases. The CDR3 contains 12 residues. Germline V gene data show CDR1 as SQVTM and CDR2 as ANQGSEA. V lost 3 bases to trimming and J lost 4 bases; unmatched junction nucleotides: 0. CDR3 DNA: TGCAGCGTTGAGACTAGCGGAGAGACCCAGTACTTC. Translated, it gives CSVETSGETQYF.

This clonotype was counted ten times or more. The chain couples TRBV25-1 to TRBJ1-1, with D uncertain. V was cut by 8 bases and J by 11 bases, with 15 bases left in between. Germline lookup yields CDR1 MGHDK and CDR2 SYGVNS. This CDR3 has 11 residues. The CDR3 region has the DNA TGTGCCAGCCTCTGGGGAGATAAGGCTTTCTTT. Encoded protein: CASLWGDKAFF.

This clonotype was seen more than once but under ten times. This chain joins TRBV11-2 and TRBJ1-1; D is unclear. Looked up from germline, CDR1 is SGHAT and CDR2 is FQNNGV. V shed 3 bases and J shed 1 base, with 6 bases lying between them. The CDR3 extends over 13 amino acids. This CDR3 reads CASSLYKNTEAFF. The CDR3 bases are TGTGCCAGCAGCTTGTATAAGAACACTGAAGCTTTCTTT.

Concerning this clonotype: An end of the junction differs from the germline gene, which may be a read error. The V and J genes are TRBV25-1 and TRBJ1-5; TRBD1 matches at 8 bases. The germline V gene has CDR1 MGHDK and CDR2 SYGVNS. There are 13 residues in the CDR3. The CDR3 bases are TGTGCTAGCAGGGGGCCAGGGGGTCAGCCCCAGCATTTT. This sequence encodes CASRGPGGQPQHF.

This clonotype has just a few counts. The chain employs TRBV3-1 and TRBJ1-3; D remains ambiguous. The germline CDR1 and CDR2 sequences are LGHDT and YNNKEL (reference sequence). V was shortened by 1 base and J by 2 bases, with 12 bases between the two germline ends. The CDR3 consists of 16 residues. CDR3 nucleotides: TGTGCCAGCAGCCAAGGTTTGTCTCGCACTGGAAACACCATATATTTT. This codes for CASSQGLSRTGNTIYF. Full variable domain (remainder filled in from reference TRBV3-1 and TRBJ1-3): DTAVSQTPKYLVTQMGNDKSIKCEQNLGHDTMYWYKQDSKKFLKIMFSYNNKELIINETVPNRFSPKSPDKAHLNLHINSLELGDSAVYFCASSQGLSRTGNTIYFGEGSWLTVV.

This clonotype showed up many times. V gene TRBV29-1 combines with J gene TRBJ2-2; possibly TRBD1 for D (5 bases). V dropped 5 bases and J dropped 1 base, with 14 bases sitting between them. This CDR3 has 15 residues. Germline assignment: CDR1 SQVTM and CDR2 ANQGSEA. CDR3 loop: CSVYVTAMNTGELFF. DNA of the CDR3: TGCAGCGTTTACGTGACAGCGATGAACACCGGGGAGCTGTTTTTT.

The V call is TRBV11-2, the J call TRBJ1-6, with 9 bases lining up with TRBD1. Germline values: CDR1 SGHAT, CDR2 FQNNGV. The length of the CDR3 is 20 residues. V lost 5 bases and J lost 2; bases outside the gene matches: 16. Written as DNA, the CDR3 is TGTGCCAGCAGCCATCCTTCAGGGACAGGGATTGGAACCTATAATTCACCCCTCCACTTT. The encoded protein is CASSHPSGTGIGTYNSPLHF.

The rearrangement uses TRBV9 and TRBJ2-7; TRBD1 might be the D (6 bases). Germline lookup yields CDR1 SGDLS and CDR2 YYNGEE. The CDR3 extends over 14 amino acids. V was pared by 4 bases and J by 4 bases, with 15 bases between. The CDR3 reads CASSRPDRLYEQYF. Written as DNA, the CDR3 is TGTGCCAGCAGCCGACCAGACAGGTTGTACGAGCAGTACTTC. Complete variable domain (other parts from reference TRBV9 and TRBJ2-7): DSGVTQTPKHLITATGQRVTLRCSPRSGDLSVYWYQQSLDQGLQFLIQYYNGEERAKGNILERFSAQQFPDLHSELNLSSLELGDSALYFCASSRPDRLYEQYFGPGTRLTVT.

This clonotype was counted at least ten times. The chain couples TRBV2 to TRBJ1-1; no clear D. Germline loops: CDR1 SNHLY, CDR2 FYNNEI. Between the trimmed V and J ends, which lost 6 bases and 0 bases, there was a span of 11 bases. CDR3 size: 14 residues. DNA of the CDR3: TGTGCCAGCAGGAGGATAGGATTGAACACTGAAGCTTTCTTT. It codes for CASRRIGLNTEAFF.

This chain joins TRBV10-3 and TRBJ2-3; the D gene is possibly TRBD2 (5 bases). The CDR3 covers 15 residues. Trimming pared 3 bases from V and 5 bases from J, leaving 15 bases between. CDR1 is ENHRY and CDR2 is SYGVKD in the germline V gene. The CDR3 reads CAISDSVRREDTQYF. The CDR3 DNA sequence: TGTGCCATCAGTGATAGCGTTCGGAGAGAAGATACGCAGTATTTT.

Concerning this clonotype itself: Here the CDR3 omits its conserved ending phenylalanine or tryptophan, so a read error is the likely source. The DNA is left out, because the CDR3 cannot be placed on it with certainty; the CDR3 is given as TCRdb lists it. The chain links TRBV20-1 to TRBJ1-2; the table's D call, TRBD1, has no DNA check behind it. Per germline, CDR1 DFQATT and CDR2 SNEGSKA (reference sequence). The CDR3 adds up to 13 amino acids, both ends counted. CDR3 protein: CSAPGRGNYGYTA.

V gene TRBV11-1 combines with J gene TRBJ1-4, with D maybe TRBD1 (6 bases). This CDR3 is built from 16 residues. Looked up from germline, CDR1 is SGHAT and CDR2 is FQDESV (reference sequence). V was shortened by 5 bases and J by 6 bases, with 19 bases between the two germline ends. As DNA, the CDR3 is TGTGCCAGCAGCCCCCGAGGGGGAATTGGGTATGAAAAACTGTTTTTT. Amino acid sequence: CASSPRGGIGYEKLFF.

V and J are TRBV19 and TRBJ1-1; 8 bases agree with TRBD1. Per the germline V gene, CDR1 is LNHDA and CDR2 is SQIVND (reference sequence). V was clipped by 6 bases and J by 6 bases; unmatched bases: 3. The length of the CDR3 is 12 residues. The CDR3 region is CASRTQGAEAFF. CDR3 nucleotides: TGTGCCAGTAGGACACAGGGGGCTGAAGCTTTCTTT.

This sequence joins TRBV11-1 and TRBJ1-1; 9 nucleotides match TRBD1. Germline CDR1 reads SGHAT; CDR2 reads FQDESV (reference sequence). This CDR3 has 14 residues. After removal of 9 bases from V and 0 bases from J, the junction contained 5 bases not matched to a gene. The CDR3 DNA follows: TGTGCCAGTACCGGGACAGGGCTGAACACTGAAGCTTTCTTT. This sequence encodes CASTGTGLNTEAFF.

This chain links TRBV19 with TRBJ2-7, with TRBD1 matching 10 bases. The CDR3 totals 15 residues. Per the germline V gene, CDR1 is LNHDA and CDR2 is SQIVND (reference sequence). The junction had 14 bases not matched to a gene; V was cut back by 11 bases and J by 4 bases. The CDR3 nucleotides read TGTGCCTGGAGTGGGAAAAGGGACAGGGGTTACGAGCAGTACTTC. This translates into CAWSGKRDRGYEQYF. Using reference TRBV19 and TRBJ2-7 for the parts outside the CDR3, the full variable domain is DGGITQSPKYLFRKEGQNVTLSCEQNLNHDAMYWYRQDPGQGLRLIYYSQIVNDFQKGDIAEGYSVSREKKESFPLTVTSAQKNPTAFYLCAWSGKRDRGYEQYFGPGTRLTVT.

This rearrangement joins TRBV5-1 to TRBJ1-2; no reliable D call. CDR3 length equals 13 residues. The V gene's germline CDR1 is SGHRS and CDR2 YFSETQ. Trimming pared 0 bases from V and 1 base from J, leaving 4 bases between. The CDR3 DNA reads as TGCGCCAGCAGCTTGGAACTTAACTATGGCTACACCTTC. Translated: CASSLELNYGYTF. Full variable domain (remainder filled in from reference TRBV5-1 and TRBJ1-2): KAGVTQTPRYLIKTRGQQVTLSCSPISGHRSVSWYQQTPGQGLQFLFEYFSETQRNKGNFPGRFSGRQFSNSRSEMNVSTLELGDSALYLCASSLELNYGYTFGSGTRLTVV.

This clonotype was found many times. The CDR3 region has the DNA TGTGCCATCAGTGAGTCGCTGGCTGCCCTCGAAGCTTTCTTT. Protein: CAISESLAALEAFF. The chain uses TRBV10-3 and TRBJ1-1; D gene uncertain. Germline CDR1 and CDR2: ENHRY and SYGVKD. Deletions cut 0 bases from V and 8 bases from J, with 13 bases between. There are 14 residues in the CDR3.

This clonotype was seen only once. The CDR3 reads CAANVGQGHKPQHF. CDR3 DNA sequence: TGTGCCGCCAACGTGGGACAGGGGCATAAGCCCCAGCATTTT. The V and J genes are TRBV24-1 and TRBJ1-5, with 10 bases aligning to TRBD1. Germline trimming cut 12 bases from V and 8 bases from J; bases unmatched to any gene: 12. The CDR3 covers 14 residues. CDR1 KGHDR and CDR2 SFDVKD come from the germline V gene.